This TCR beta chain came from a study of cytomegalovirus exposure and HLA in healthy donors. Turning to this clone: Antigen: not known.

Study-wide results and caveats: In vitro testing confirmed a few CMV-associated chains as specific for CMV antigens. A missense variant in DCLRE1C was later tied to TCR beta V- and J-gene trimming.

Primers: 60 Vbeta forward and 13 Jbeta reverse. Generated by immunoSEQ multiplex PCR, the TCRdb table keeps only in-frame clones and is missing some. The table records roughly 120,000 clones, over 15% of them present only once. CDR1 is LNHDA, CDR2 SQIVND, per germline (reference sequence). Trimming at V came to 3 bases and at J to 8 bases, leaving 10 bases not matched to a gene. CDR3 length equals 17 residues. The sample consisted of PBMCs. The TCR originated in a woman aged 18-29 years in good health and CMV-seronegative. The gene calls are TRBV19 and TRBJ1-4; TRBD1 agrees at 12 bases. The CDR3 nucleotides read TGTGCCAGTAGTATTTTTGGGACAGGGGGCGCCGAGGAAAAACTGTTTTTT. The encoded protein is CASSIFGTGGAEEKLFF. Supplemented by reference TRBV19 and TRBJ1-4, the full variable domain reads DGGITQSPKYLFRKEGQNVTLSCEQNLNHDAMYWYRQDPGQGLRLIYYSQIVNDFQKGDIAEGYSVSREKKESFPLTVTSAQKNPTAFYLCASSIFGTGGAEEKLFFGSGTQLSVL.